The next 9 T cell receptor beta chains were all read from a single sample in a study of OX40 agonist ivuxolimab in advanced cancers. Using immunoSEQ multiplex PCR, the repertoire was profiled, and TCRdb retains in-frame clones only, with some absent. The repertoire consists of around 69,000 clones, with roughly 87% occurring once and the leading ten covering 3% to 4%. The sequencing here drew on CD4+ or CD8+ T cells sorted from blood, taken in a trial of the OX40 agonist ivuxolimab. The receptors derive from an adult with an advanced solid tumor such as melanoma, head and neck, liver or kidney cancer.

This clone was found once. The CDR3 DNA is TGCGCCAGCAGCTTGGTGGCAGGGGAAGAGACCCAGTACTTC. This encodes CASSLVAGEETQYF. The rearrangement joins TRBV5-1 to TRBJ2-5; D possibly corresponds to TRBD1 (6 bases). The CDR3 runs to 14 residues. Trimming left V 0 bases short and J 3 bases short, with 9 bases between. The germline V gene encodes CDR1 SGHRS and CDR2 YFSETQ.

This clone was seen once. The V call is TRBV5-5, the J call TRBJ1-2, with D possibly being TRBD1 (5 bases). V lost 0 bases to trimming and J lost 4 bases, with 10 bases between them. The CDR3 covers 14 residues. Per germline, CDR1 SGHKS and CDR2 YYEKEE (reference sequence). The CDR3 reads CASSLGGDPYGYTF. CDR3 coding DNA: TGTGCCAGCAGCTTGGGTGGGGACCCCTATGGCTACACCTTC.

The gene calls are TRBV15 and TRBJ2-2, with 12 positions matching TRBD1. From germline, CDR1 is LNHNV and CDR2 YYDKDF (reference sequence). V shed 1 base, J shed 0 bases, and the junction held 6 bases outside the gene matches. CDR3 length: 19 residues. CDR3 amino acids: CATSRVLGTGGPNTGELFF. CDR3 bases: TGTGCCACCAGCAGAGTACTCGGGACAGGGGGCCCGAACACCGGGGAGCTGTTTTTT.

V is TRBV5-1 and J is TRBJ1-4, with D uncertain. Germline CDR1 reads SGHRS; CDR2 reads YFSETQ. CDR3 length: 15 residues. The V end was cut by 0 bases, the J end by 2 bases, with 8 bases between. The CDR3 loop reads CASSLGRATNEKLFF. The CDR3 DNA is TGCGCCAGCAGCTTGGGACGGGCGACTAATGAAAAACTGTTTTTT.

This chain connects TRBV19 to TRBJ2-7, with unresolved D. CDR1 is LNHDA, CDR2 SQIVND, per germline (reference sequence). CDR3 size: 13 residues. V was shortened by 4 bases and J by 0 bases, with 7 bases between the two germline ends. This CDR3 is CASSTVGSYEQYF. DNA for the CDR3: TGTGCCAGTAGTACAGTCGGCTCCTACGAGCAGTACTTC.

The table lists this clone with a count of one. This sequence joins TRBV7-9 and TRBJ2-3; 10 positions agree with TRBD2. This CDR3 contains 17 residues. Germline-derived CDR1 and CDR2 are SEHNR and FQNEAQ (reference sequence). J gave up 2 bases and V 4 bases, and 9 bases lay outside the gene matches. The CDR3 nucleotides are TGTGCCAGCAGCTCTTATACTAGCGGGGACTACACAGATACGCAGTATTTT. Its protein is CASSSYTSGDYTDTQYF.

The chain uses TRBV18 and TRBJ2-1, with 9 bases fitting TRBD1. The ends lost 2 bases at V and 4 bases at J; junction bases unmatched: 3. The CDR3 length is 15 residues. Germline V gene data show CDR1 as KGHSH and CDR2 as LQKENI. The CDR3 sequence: CASSPGDRVYNEQFF. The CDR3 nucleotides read TGTGCCAGCTCACCAGGGGACAGGGTATACAATGAGCAGTTCTTC.

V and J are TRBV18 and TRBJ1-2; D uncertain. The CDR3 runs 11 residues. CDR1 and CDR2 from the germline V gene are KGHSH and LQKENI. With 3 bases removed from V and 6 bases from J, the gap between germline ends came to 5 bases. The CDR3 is CASSPADGYTF. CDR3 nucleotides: TGTGCCAGCTCACCGGCCGATGGCTACACCTTC.

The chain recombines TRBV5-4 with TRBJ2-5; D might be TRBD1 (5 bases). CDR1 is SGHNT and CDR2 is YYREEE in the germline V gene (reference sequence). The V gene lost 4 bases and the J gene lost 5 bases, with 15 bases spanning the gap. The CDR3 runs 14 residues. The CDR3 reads CASSLGAVEETQYF. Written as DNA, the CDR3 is TGTGCCAGCAGCCTTGGGGCTGTGGAGGAGACCCAGTACTTC.